Presented here are 6 T cell receptor beta chains from one specimen sequenced in a study of control samples from healthy donors and cancer patients. The table came from immunoSEQ multiplex PCR; TCRdb's copy has only in-frame clones and leaves some out. In the table there are about 100,000 clones, just under 95% of which are singletons. Sequenced: blood. Every receptor here comes from a human donor in good health. The donor label of this sample is uncertain.

The CDR3 reads CASSSGLAGGNEQFF. The DNA of the CDR3 is TGCGCCAGCAGTTCGGGACTAGCGGGGGGCAATGAGCAGTTCTTC. The gene calls are TRBV10-1 and TRBJ2-1; 15 nucleotides align to TRBD2. CDR3 length: 15 amino acids. Trimming took 5 bases from V and 6 from J; bases not matched to a gene: 2. From germline, CDR1 is WNHNN and CDR2 SYGVQD (reference sequence).

V gene TRBV14 combines with J gene TRBJ2-3, with D perhaps TRBD2 (6 bases). Germline lookup yields CDR1 SGHDN and CDR2 FVKESK. V was shortened by 8 bases and J by 2 bases, with 14 bases between the two germline ends. CDR3 size: 14 residues. The CDR3 sequence: CASRAGTFTDTQYF. CDR3 in DNA: TGTGCCAGCCGGGCCGGGACTTTCACAGATACGCAGTATTTT.

The CDR3 protein is CASSDGVDQPQHF. DNA of the CDR3: TGTGCCAGCAGTGACGGGGTCGATCAGCCCCAGCATTTT. This chain uses TRBV6-1 with TRBJ1-5, with unresolved D. This CDR3 has 13 residues. CDR1 is MNHNS and CDR2 is SASEGT in the germline V gene. Deletions cut 3 bases from V and 5 bases from J, with 8 bases between.

The rearrangement uses TRBV9 and TRBJ1-5; the D is unclear. The CDR3 covers 14 residues. Trimming shortened V by 0 bases and J by 9 bases, and 13 bases separated the two germline ends. CDR1 SGDLS and CDR2 YYNGEE come from the germline V gene. This CDR3 reads CASSVAPQVGPQHF. The CDR3, as DNA: TGTGCCAGCAGCGTAGCCCCCCAAGTGGGGCCCCAGCATTTT.

This clone was observed once. The genes are TRBV18 and TRBJ2-7; 9 bases fit TRBD1. The CDR3 totals 15 residues. Trimming cost V 3 bases and J 3 bases; bases outside gene matches: 6. Per the germline V gene, CDR1 is KGHSH and CDR2 is LQKENI. The CDR3 nucleotides read TGTGCCAGCTCACCCGGACAGGGGCTTAACTACGAGCAGTACTTC. Its protein is CASSPGQGLNYEQYF.

In its sample, this clone was seen once. The DNA for the CDR3 is TGTGCCTGGAGTACAAGACGGGGGGCCTATGGCTACACCTTC. It codes for CAWSTRRGAYGYTF. This chain connects TRBV30 to TRBJ1-2, with a tentative D call TRBD1 (6 bases). The CDR3 totals 14 residues. Germline V gene sequence: CDR1 GTSNPN, CDR2 SVGIG (reference sequence). Trimming took 2 bases from V and 4 from J, leaving 14 bases between them.